One T cell receptor (beta chain) is described in this entry. PCR involved 60 Vbeta and 13 Jbeta primers. Some clones are missing from TCRdb's copy, which holds only in-frame ones; the method was immunoSEQ multiplex PCR. The sample lists about 270,000 clones, 72% occurring once. This record comes from a study of cytomegalovirus exposure and HLA in healthy donors. V was clipped by 1 base and J by 8 bases; unmatched bases: 15. The CDR3 length is 17 residues. Germline values: CDR1 LNHDA, CDR2 SQIVND (reference sequence). This TCR came from a female donor in good health and CMV-seronegative. Sequenced: PBMCs. The chain recombines TRBV19 with TRBJ1-2, with 8 nucleotides matching TRBD1. CDR3 DNA: TGTGCCAGTAGTATAGCTTCCCCTTGGACAGGGCCTCGGGGCTACACCTTC. It encodes CASSIASPWTGPRGYTF. The full variable domain, with the rest looked up from reference TRBV19 and TRBJ1-2, is DGGITQSPKYLFRKEGQNVTLSCEQNLNHDAMYWYRQDPGQGLRLIYYSQIVNDFQKGDIAEGYSVSREKKESFPLTVTSAQKNPTAFYLCASSIASPWTGPRGYTFGSGTRLTVV.